This T cell receptor (beta chain) was observed in a study of blood T cells in healthy people across ages. Germline values: CDR1 KGHSH, CDR2 LQKENI. V gave up 6 bases and J gave up 3 bases, with 17 bases separating them. The CDR3 totals 16 residues. Sample-barcoded 5' priming and a J-beta primer mix drove a second PCR of 7 to 11 cycles. TCRdb processed the 5' RACE reads anew with MiXCR; each CDR3 protein has one entry. Of 1.2 million to 1.5 million distinct CDR3 sequences listed, approximately 59% are singletons. The chain combines TRBV18 with TRBJ1-4; D not resolved. The clonotype originates from a man aged 18 to 29 in good health. Sequenced sample: blood. The CDR3 region is CASSNRAGPSNEKLFF. CDR3 nucleotides: TGTGCCAGCTCTAACCGGGCCGGCCCCTCTAATGAAAAACTGTTTTTT.